This T cell receptor beta chain was sequenced during a study of blood T cells in healthy people across ages. General study findings and limits: Age advanced and TCR beta diversity per million T cells fell, roughly linearly.

V lost 5 bases and J 0 bases, leaving 16 bases between the germline ends. This CDR3 is built from 15 residues. CDR1 is SQVTM, CDR2 ANQGSEA, per germline. This clonotype has only a few counts. Its matching antigen is unknown. The second PCR ran roughly 7 to 11 cycles with a sample-barcoded 5' primer and J-beta primers. TCRdb reanalysed the 5' RACE reads using MiXCR and keeps one entry per CDR3 protein. The profile shows 1.5 million to 2 million distinct CDR3 sequences, 28% of them singletons. This clonotype was sampled from a woman in her 30s in good health. The V call is TRBV29-1, the J call TRBJ1-1; D may be TRBD1 (6 bases). The sequenced sample consisted of blood. CDR3 sequence reads: CSVHSMTGLNTEAFF. The CDR3 coding sequence is TGCAGCGTTCACTCTATGACAGGTCTGAACACTGAAGCTTTCTTT.